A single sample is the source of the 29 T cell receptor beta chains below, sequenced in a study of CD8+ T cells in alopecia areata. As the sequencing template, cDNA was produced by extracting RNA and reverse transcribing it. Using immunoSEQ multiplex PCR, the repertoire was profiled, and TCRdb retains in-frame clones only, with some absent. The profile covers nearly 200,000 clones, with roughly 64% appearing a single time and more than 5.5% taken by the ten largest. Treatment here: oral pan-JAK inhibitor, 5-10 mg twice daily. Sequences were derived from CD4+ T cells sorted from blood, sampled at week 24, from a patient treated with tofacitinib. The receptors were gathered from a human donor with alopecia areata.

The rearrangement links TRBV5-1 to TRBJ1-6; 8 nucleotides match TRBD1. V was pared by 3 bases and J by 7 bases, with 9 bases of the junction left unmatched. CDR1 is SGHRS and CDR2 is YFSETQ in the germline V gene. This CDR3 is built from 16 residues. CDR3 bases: TGCGCCAGCAGCTCCCTGCCGACAGGGGCGAATTCACCCCTCCACTTT. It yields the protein CASSSLPTGANSPLHF.

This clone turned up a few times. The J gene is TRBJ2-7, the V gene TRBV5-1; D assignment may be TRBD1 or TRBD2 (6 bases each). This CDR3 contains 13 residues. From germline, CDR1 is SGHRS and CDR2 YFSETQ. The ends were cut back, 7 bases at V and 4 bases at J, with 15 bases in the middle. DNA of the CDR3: TGCGCCAGCCAGGTAGGGGGAGGATACGAGCAGTACTTC. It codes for CASQVGGGYEQYF.

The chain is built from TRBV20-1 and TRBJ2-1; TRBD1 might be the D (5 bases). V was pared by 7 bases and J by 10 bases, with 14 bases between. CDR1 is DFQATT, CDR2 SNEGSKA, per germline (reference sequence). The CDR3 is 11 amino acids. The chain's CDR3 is CSVNPKGEQFF. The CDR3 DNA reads TGCAGTGTTAACCCAAAGGGGGAGCAGTTCTTC.

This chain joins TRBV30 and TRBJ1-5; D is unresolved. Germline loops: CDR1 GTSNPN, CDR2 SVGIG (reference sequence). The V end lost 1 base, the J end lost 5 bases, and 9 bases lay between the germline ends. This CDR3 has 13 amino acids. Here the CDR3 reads CAWSERADQPQHF. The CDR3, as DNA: TGTGCCTGGAGTGAAAGGGCCGATCAGCCCCAGCATTTT.

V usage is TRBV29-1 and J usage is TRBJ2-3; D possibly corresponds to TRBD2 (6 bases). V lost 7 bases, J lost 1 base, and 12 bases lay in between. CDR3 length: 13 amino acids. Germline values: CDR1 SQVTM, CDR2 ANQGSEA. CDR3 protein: CSAVVAGTDTQYF. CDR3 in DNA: TGCAGCGCCGTCGTAGCGGGCACAGATACGCAGTATTTT.

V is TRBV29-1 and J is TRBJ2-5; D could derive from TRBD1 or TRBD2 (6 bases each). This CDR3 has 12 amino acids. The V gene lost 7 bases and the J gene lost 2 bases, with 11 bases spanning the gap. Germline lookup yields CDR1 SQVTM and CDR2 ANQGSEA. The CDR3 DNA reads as TGCAGCGGGGGGGCGCGGCAAGAGACCCAGTACTTC. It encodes CSGGARQETQYF.

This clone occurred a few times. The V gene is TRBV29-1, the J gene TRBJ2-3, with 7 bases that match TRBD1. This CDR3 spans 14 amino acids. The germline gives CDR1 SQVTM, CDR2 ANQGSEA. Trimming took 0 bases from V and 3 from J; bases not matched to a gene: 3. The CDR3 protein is CSVEETGVTDTQYF. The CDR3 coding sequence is TGCAGCGTTGAAGAAACAGGGGTTACAGATACGCAGTATTTT.

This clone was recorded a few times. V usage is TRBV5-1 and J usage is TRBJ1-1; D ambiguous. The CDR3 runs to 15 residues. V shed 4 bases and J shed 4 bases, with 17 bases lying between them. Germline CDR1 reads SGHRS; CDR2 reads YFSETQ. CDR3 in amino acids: CASSPLGMAGTEAFF. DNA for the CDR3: TGCGCCAGCAGCCCCCTCGGGATGGCGGGCACTGAAGCTTTCTTT.

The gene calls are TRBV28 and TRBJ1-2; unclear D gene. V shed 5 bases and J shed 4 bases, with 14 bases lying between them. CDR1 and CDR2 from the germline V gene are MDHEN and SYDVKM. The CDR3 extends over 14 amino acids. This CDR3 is CASSSTGTAYGYTF. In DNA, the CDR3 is TGTGCCAGCAGTAGTACGGGAACGGCCTATGGCTACACCTTC.

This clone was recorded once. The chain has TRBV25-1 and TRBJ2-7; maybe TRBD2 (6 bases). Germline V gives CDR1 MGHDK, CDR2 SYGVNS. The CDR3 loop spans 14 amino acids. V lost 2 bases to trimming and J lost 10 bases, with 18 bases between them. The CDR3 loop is CASSEEGWRGPQYF. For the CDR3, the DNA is TGTGCCAGCAGTGAAGAGGGGTGGAGGGGTCCTCAGTACTTC.

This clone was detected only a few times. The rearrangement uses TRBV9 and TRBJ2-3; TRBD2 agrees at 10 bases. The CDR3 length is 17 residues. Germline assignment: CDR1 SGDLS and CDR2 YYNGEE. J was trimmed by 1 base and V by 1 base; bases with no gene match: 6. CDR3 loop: CASSVLSGGAGTDTQYF. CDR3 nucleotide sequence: TGTGCCAGCAGCGTACTCAGCGGGGGGGCCGGCACAGATACGCAGTATTTT.

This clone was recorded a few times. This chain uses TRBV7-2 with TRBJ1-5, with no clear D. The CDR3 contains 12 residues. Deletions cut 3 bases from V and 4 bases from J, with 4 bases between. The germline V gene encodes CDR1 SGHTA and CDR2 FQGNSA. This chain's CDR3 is CASSFNNQPQHF. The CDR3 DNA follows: TGTGCCAGCAGCTTCAATAATCAGCCCCAGCATTTT.

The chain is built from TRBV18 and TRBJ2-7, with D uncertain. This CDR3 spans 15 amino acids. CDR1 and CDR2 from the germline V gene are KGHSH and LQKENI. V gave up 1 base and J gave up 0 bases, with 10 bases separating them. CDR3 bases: TGTGCCAGCTCACCACTCACAGCGAGCTCCTACGAGCAGTACTTC. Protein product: CASSPLTASSYEQYF. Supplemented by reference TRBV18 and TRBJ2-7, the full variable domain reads NAGVMQNPRHLVRRRGQEARLRCSPMKGHSHVYWYRQLPEEGLKFMVYLQKENIIDESGMPKERFSAEFPKEGPSILRIQQVVRGDSAAYFCASSPLTASSYEQYFGPGTRLTVT.

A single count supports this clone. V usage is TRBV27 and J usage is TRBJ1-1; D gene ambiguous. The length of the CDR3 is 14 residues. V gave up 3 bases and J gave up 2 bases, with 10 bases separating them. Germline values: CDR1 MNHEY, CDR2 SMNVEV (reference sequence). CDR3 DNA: TGTGCCAGCAGTTTTCGGCAGGCTAACACTGAAGCTTTCTTT. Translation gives CASSFRQANTEAFF.

CDR3: CSVGQGSQPQHF. For the CDR3, the DNA is TGCAGCGTTGGACAGGGAAGTCAGCCCCAGCATTTT. This chain joins TRBV29-1 and TRBJ1-5, with TRBD1 matching over 7 bases. This CDR3 region has 12 residues. In germline, CDR1 is SQVTM, CDR2 ANQGSEA. Unmatched junction bases numbered 3, after V lost 4 bases and J lost 6 bases.

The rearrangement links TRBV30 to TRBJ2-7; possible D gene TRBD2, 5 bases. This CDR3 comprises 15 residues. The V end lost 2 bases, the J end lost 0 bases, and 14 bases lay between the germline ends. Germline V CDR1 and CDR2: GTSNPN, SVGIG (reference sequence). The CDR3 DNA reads TGTGCCTGGAGTCGTAGGACTGGCAGCTCCTACGAGCAGTACTTC. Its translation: CAWSRRTGSSYEQYF.

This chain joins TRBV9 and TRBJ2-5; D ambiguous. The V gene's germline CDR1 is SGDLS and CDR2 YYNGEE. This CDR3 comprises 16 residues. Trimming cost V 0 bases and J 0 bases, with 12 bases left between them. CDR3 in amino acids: CASSVESYLYQETQYF. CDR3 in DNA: TGTGCCAGCAGCGTAGAGAGCTACCTGTACCAAGAGACCCAGTACTTC.

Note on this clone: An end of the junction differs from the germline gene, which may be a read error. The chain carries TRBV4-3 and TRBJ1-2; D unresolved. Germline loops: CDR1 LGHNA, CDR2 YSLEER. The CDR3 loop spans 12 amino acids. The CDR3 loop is CASSQADGPHRF. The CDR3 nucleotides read TGCGCCAGCAGCCAAGCCGACGGGCCACACCGTTTC.

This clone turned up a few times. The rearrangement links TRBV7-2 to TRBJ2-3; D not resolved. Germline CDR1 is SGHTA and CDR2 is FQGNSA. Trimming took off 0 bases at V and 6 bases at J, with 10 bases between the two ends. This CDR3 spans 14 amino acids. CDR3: CASSLAGFSDTQYF. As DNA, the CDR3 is TGTGCCAGCAGCTTAGCAGGTTTCTCGGATACGCAGTATTTT.

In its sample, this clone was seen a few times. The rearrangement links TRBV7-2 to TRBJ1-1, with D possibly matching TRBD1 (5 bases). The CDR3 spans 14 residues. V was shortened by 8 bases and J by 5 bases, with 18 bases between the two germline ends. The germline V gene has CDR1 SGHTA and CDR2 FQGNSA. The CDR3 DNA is TGTGCCAGCGGACATCCGAGGGGCCGGACTGAAGCTTTCTTT. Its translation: CASGHPRGRTEAFF.

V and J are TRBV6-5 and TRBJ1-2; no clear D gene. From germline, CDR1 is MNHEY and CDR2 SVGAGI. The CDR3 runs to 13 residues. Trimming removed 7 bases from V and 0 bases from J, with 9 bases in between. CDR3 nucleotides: TGTGCCAGCACTCGGAGCACTAACTATGGCTACACCTTC. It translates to CASTRSTNYGYTF.

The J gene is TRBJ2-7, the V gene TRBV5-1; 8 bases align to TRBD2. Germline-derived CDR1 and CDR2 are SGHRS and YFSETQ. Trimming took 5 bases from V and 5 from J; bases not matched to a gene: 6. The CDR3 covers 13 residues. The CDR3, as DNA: TGCGCCAGCAGTACTAGCGGAGTCAACGAGCAGTACTTC. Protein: CASSTSGVNEQYF.

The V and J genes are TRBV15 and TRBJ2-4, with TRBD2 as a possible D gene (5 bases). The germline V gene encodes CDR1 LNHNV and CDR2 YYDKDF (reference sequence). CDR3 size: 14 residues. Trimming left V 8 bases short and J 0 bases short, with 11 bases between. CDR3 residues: CATALEGAKNIQYF. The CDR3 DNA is TGTGCCACCGCACTAGAGGGAGCCAAAAACATTCAGTACTTC.

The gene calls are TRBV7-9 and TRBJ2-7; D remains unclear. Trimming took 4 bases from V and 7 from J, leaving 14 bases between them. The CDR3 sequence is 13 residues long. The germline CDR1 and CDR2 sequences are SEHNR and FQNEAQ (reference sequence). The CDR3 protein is CASSWSVLGEQYF. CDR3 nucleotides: TGTGCCAGCAGCTGGAGCGTCCTGGGGGAGCAGTACTTC.

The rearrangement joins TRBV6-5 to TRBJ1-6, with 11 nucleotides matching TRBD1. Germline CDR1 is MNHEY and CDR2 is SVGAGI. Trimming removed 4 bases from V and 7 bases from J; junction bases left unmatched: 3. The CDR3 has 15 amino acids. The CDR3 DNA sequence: TGTGCCAGCAGTTGGGACAGGGGGGGGAATTCACCCCTCCACTTT. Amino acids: CASSWDRGGNSPLHF.

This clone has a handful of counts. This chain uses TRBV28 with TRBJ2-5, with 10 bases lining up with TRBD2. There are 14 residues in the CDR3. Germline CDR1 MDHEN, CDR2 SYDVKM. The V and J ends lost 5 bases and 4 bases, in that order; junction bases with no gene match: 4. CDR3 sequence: CASSSPSGRETQYF. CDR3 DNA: TGTGCCAGCAGTAGTCCTAGCGGGAGAGAGACCCAGTACTTC. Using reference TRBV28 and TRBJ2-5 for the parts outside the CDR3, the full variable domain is DVKVTQSSRYLVKRTGEKVFLECVQDMDHENMFWYRQDPGLGLRLIYFSYDVKMKEKGDIPEGYSVSREKKERFSLILESASTNQTSMYLCASSSPSGRETQYFGPGTRLLVL.

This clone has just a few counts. CDR3: CAISVREARPGELFF. The CDR3 DNA is TGTGCCATCAGTGTCCGGGAAGCCCGCCCGGGGGAGCTGTTTTTT. The chain links TRBV10-3 to TRBJ2-2; possibly TRBD2 for D (5 bases). CDR3 length: 15 amino acids. V shed 4 bases and J shed 8 bases, with 17 bases lying between them. CDR1 and CDR2 (germline): ENHRY, SYGVKD.

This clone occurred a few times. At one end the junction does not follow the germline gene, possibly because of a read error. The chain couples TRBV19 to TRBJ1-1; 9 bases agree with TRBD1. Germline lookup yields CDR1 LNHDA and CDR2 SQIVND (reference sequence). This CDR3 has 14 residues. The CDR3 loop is CASNIQGATPEAFF. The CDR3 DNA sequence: TGTGCCAGTAATATACAGGGGGCGACTCCCGAAGCTTTCTTT.

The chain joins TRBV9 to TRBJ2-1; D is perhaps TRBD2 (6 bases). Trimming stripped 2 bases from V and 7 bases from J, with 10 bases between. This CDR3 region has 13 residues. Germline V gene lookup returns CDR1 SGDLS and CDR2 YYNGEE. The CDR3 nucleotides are TGTGCCAGCAGCGTTGGGGGGATGAATGAGCAGTTCTTC. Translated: CASSVGGMNEQFF.